These T cell receptor beta chains were read from a single sample in a study of shared clonotypes between healthy human individuals. The protocol was immunoSEQ multiplex PCR, while the TCRdb copy is restricted to in-frame clones and leaves out a portion. The sample carries nearly 600,000 clones, around 95% recorded once. Sequenced material: naive CD8+ T cells sorted from blood. These receptors were collected from a woman in her twenties or thirties in good health. Both conserved end residues are part of each CDR3. The D gene is left open where the match is weak. Rows give clone size only sometimes, using once, few, many, or a class for an expanded clone.

CDR3	DNA	size	V	D	J
CASRLLRDTPDGYTF	TGTGCCAGCAGACTCCTCCGGGACACCCCTGATGGCTACACCTTC	NA	TRBV28	NA	TRBJ1-2
CASSSTSWGIQPQHF	TGTGCCAGCAGCTCGACGTCGTGGGGGATTCAGCCCCAGCATTTT	NA	TRBV7-2	NA	TRBJ1-5
CASSLNSQETQYF	TGTGCCAGCAGCTTAAACTCACAAGAGACCCAGTACTTC	NA	TRBV7-2	NA	TRBJ2-5
CASSGRPRDTYRNQPQHF	TGTGCCAGCAGTGGCAGACCCCGGGACACCTACCGGAATCAGCCCCAGCATTTT	NA	TRBV6-1	NA	TRBJ1-5
CASSLELRQPQHF	TGTGCCAGCAGCTTAGAACTTCGGCAGCCCCAGCATTTT	NA	TRBV7-8	NA	TRBJ1-5
CASSGGTSGTNEQFF	TGTGCCAGTAGTGGCGGGACTAGCGGGACCAATGAGCAGTTCTTC	NA	TRBV19	TRBD2	TRBJ2-1
CASSLARGNQPQHF	TGTGCCAGCAGTTTAGCCAGGGGGAATCAGCCCCAGCATTTT	NA	TRBV27	TRBD1	TRBJ1-5
CASSPGGPTNTEAFF	TGTGCCAGCAGTCCGGGGGGACCGACAAACACTGAAGCTTTCTTT	once	TRBV27	NA	TRBJ1-1
CASSQDYRNEQFF	TGCGCCAGCAGCCAAGATTACCGTAATGAGCAGTTCTTC	NA	TRBV4-1	NA	TRBJ2-1
CASSTSGGGNEQFF	TGTGCCAGCAGCACTAGCGGGGGAGGGAATGAGCAGTTCTTC	NA	TRBV5-4	TRBD2	TRBJ2-1
CASSTRWDRGDETQYF	TGTGCCAGCAGCACCCGCTGGGACAGGGGAGACGAGACCCAGTACTTC	NA	TRBV7-9	TRBD1	TRBJ2-5
CASTGDNILQETQYF	TGTGCCAGCACAGGAGACAATATTCTACAAGAGACCCAGTACTTC	NA	TRBV25-1	NA	TRBJ2-5
CASIALLGSPDTEAFF	TGTGCCAGCATCGCCCTTCTCGGGAGCCCAGACACTGAAGCTTTCTTT	NA	TRBV7-9	NA	TRBJ1-1
CASSFQGGTGELFF	TGTGCCAGCAGTTTCCAGGGTGGGACCGGGGAGCTGTTTTTT	NA	TRBV28	NA	TRBJ2-2
CASSLDWDREDSYEQYF	TGTGCCAGCAGCTTAGACTGGGACAGGGAGGATTCCTACGAGCAGTACTTC	NA	TRBV7-2	TRBD1	TRBJ2-7
CASRLEQGAPDTQYF	TGTGCCAGCAGACTCGAACAGGGGGCCCCAGATACGCAGTATTTT	NA	TRBV27	TRBD1	TRBJ2-3
CASSIGTGETYEQYF	TGTGCCAGTAGTATTGGGACGGGAGAGACCTACGAGCAGTACTTC	NA	TRBV19	NA	TRBJ2-7
CASSIRTGRETQYF	TGTGCCAGCAGTATCCGCACCGGTCGAGAGACCCAGTACTTC	NA	TRBV28	NA	TRBJ2-5
CASSPGLSYEQYF	TGTGCCAGCAGCCCGGGACTGTCCTACGAGCAGTACTTC	NA	TRBV5-4	NA	TRBJ2-7
CASSYLVTGVYGYTF	TGTGCCAGCAGTTACCTCGTGACAGGGGTTTATGGCTACACCTTC	NA	TRBV6-6	TRBD1	TRBJ1-2
CASTPSWAAFF	TGTGCCAGCACCCCATCTTGGGCGGCTTTCTTT	NA	TRBV2	NA	TRBJ1-1
CASSLYVNTEAFF	TGTGCCAGCAGCTTGTACGTAAACACTGAAGCTTTCTTT	once	TRBV5-6	NA	TRBJ1-1
CASSEEWGARETQYF	TGTGCCAGCAGTGAAGAGTGGGGGGCCAGGGAGACCCAGTACTTC	NA	TRBV2	NA	TRBJ2-5
CASTSLAAYEQYF	TGTGCCAGCACTTCCCTAGCAGCCTACGAGCAGTACTTC	NA	TRBV2	NA	TRBJ2-7
CASSLMAEASYNEQFF	TGCGCCAGCAGCTTGATGGCGGAGGCCTCCTACAATGAGCAGTTCTTC	NA	TRBV5-1	NA	TRBJ2-1
CASSLFGSAQPEQYF	TGTGCCAGCAGCTTATTTGGGTCAGCTCAACCCGAGCAGTACTTC	NA	TRBV13	NA	TRBJ2-7
CASSPPLGLGTDTQYF	TGTGCCAGCAGCCCCCCGTTAGGGTTAGGGACAGATACGCAGTATTTT	NA	TRBV11-2	NA	TRBJ2-3
CAYRDIGDEQFF	TGTGCCTACCGGGACATTGGGGATGAGCAGTTCTTC	NA	TRBV30	NA	TRBJ2-1
CASIKDRAEDYGYTF	TGTGCCAGCATCAAAGACAGGGCAGAAGACTATGGCTACACCTTC	NA	TRBV14	TRBD1	TRBJ1-2
CASSITGSTDTQYF	TGTGCCAGCAGTATAACAGGTAGCACAGATACGCAGTATTTT	NA	TRBV27	NA	TRBJ2-3
CASSPGLAWNEQYF	TGTGCCAGCAGCCCGGGACTAGCTTGGAACGAGCAGTACTTC	once	TRBV9	TRBD2	TRBJ2-7
CASSLKLAGYEQYF	TGTGCCAGCAGCTTAAAGCTAGCGGGCTACGAGCAGTACTTC	once	TRBV7-6	TRBD2	TRBJ2-7
CASSLGASGTYEQYF	TGTGCCAGCAGTTTGGGGGCTAGCGGAACCTACGAGCAGTACTTC	NA	TRBV27	NA	TRBJ2-7
CASSFSGSPYEQYF	TGTGCCAGCAGTTTTTCGGGAAGTCCCTACGAGCAGTACTTC	NA	TRBV27	NA	TRBJ2-7
CATRDRGANQPQHF	TGTGCCACCCGGGACAGGGGTGCCAATCAGCCCCAGCATTTT	NA	TRBV28	TRBD1	TRBJ1-5
CASSQPSLASGNTIYF	TGCGCCAGCAGTCAACCGTCTTTGGCCTCTGGAAACACCATATATTTT	NA	TRBV23-1	NA	TRBJ1-3
CASSLGGYEQYF	TGTGCCAGCAGCTTAGGCGGCTACGAGCAGTACTTC	NA	TRBV5-6	NA	TRBJ2-7
CASSAYREINYGYTF	TGTGCCAGCAGCGCCTACCGGGAGATTAACTATGGCTACACCTTC	NA	TRBV9	NA	TRBJ1-2
CASRWGEAIYEQYF	TGTGCCAGCAGGTGGGGGGAGGCGATCTACGAGCAGTACTTC	NA	TRBV6-5	NA	TRBJ2-7
CASTFLQGGYGYTF	TGTGCCAGCACATTTTTACAAGGGGGCTATGGCTACACCTTC	NA	TRBV28	NA	TRBJ1-2